This TCR beta chain came from a study of shared clonotypes between healthy human individuals. Using immunoSEQ multiplex PCR, the repertoire was profiled, and TCRdb retains in-frame clones only, with some absent. Counted here are hundreds of thousands of clones, approximately 80% occurring once; the ten biggest clones make up approximately 13%. Germline V gives CDR1 SGHAT, CDR2 FQNNGV. The CDR3 loop spans 12 amino acids. V was pared by 10 bases and J by 3 bases, with 6 bases of the junction left unmatched. This receptor was identified in a woman aged 40 to 50 in good health. Some clones in this sample may be carry-over from other donors' samples. The sample consisted of PBMCs. This chain uses TRBV11-2 with TRBJ2-7; 7 bases agree with TRBD2. The CDR3 protein is CAILSGNYEQYF. The CDR3 nucleotides are TGTGCCATCCTAAGCGGGAACTACGAGCAGTACTTC.